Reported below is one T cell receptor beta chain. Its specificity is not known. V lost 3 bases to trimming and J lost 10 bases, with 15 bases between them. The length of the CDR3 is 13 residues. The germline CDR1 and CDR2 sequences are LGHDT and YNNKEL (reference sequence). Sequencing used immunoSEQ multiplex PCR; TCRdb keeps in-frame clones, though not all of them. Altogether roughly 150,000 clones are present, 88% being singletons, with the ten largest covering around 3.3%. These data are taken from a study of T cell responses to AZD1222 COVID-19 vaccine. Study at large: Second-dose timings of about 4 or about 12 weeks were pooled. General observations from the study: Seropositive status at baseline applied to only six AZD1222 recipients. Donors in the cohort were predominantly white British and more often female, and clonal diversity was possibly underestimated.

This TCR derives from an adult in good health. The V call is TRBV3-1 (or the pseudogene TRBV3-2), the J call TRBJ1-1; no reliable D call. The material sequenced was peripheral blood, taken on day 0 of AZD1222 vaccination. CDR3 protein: CASSQGVRPGAFF. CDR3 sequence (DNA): TGTGCCAGCAGCCAGGGTGTTAGGCCAGGAGCTTTCTTT.